These 18 T cell receptor beta chains share one sample of origin, sequenced in a study of cytomegalovirus exposure and HLA in healthy donors. This PCR relied on a set of 60 Vbeta primers and 13 Jbeta primers. Using immunoSEQ multiplex PCR, the repertoire was profiled, and TCRdb retains in-frame clones only, with some absent. The table shows roughly 200,000 clones, with around 75% occurring only once. The specimen sequenced was PBMCs. The source is a female donor in good health and CMV-seronegative.

J is TRBJ2-5 and V is TRBV15; D is uncertain. The V end lost 0 bases, the J end lost 4 bases, and 6 bases lay between the germline ends. This CDR3 spans 13 amino acids. Germline loops: CDR1 LNHNV, CDR2 YYDKDF (reference sequence). CDR3 loop: CATSRDSGETQYF. The DNA of the CDR3 is TGTGCCACCAGCAGAGATAGTGGAGAGACCCAGTACTTC. Based on the CDR3 plus reference TRBV15 and TRBJ2-5, the full variable domain is DAMVIQNPRYQVTQFGKPVTLSCSQTLNHNVMYWYQQKSSQAPKLLFHYYDKDFNNEADTPDNFQSRRPNTSFCFLDIRSPGLGDTAMYLCATSRDSGETQYFGPGTRLLVL.

CDR3 sequence (DNA): TGTGCCAGCAGTGAAGACGGGACAGCCTACACTGAAGCTTTCTTT. Protein: CASSEDGTAYTEAFF. V usage is TRBV2 and J usage is TRBJ1-1; 7 bases match TRBD1. The V gene's germline CDR1 is SNHLY and CDR2 FYNNEI. The CDR3 consists of 15 residues. With 1 base clipped from V and 3 bases from J, the junction kept 5 bases outside the gene matches.

This clone was observed a handful of times. The chain recombines TRBV7-9 with TRBJ1-2; D unresolved. Germline V gives CDR1 SEHNR, CDR2 FQNEAQ (reference sequence). The CDR3 has 14 amino acids. The V end lost 1 base, the J end lost 5 bases, and 11 bases lay between the germline ends. This chain's CDR3 is CASSLGNRVYGYTF. As DNA, the CDR3 is TGTGCCAGCAGCTTAGGAAACAGAGTTTATGGCTACACCTTC.

The V and J genes are TRBV28 and TRBJ2-5; no firm D call. Germline values: CDR1 MDHEN, CDR2 SYDVKM. The CDR3 has 13 amino acids. Deletions cut 6 bases from V and 5 bases from J, with 13 bases between. The CDR3 reads CASRVLSAETQYF. The DNA of the CDR3 is TGTGCCAGCAGAGTGCTTTCCGCGGAGACCCAGTACTTC.

V gene TRBV5-6 combines with J gene TRBJ2-1; D might be TRBD2 (6 bases). V dropped 1 base and J dropped 0 bases, with 11 bases sitting between them. This CDR3 spans 16 amino acids. Germline CDR1 and CDR2: SGHDT and YYEEEE. The CDR3 DNA reads TGTGCCAGCAGCTTGTTTCGCGGGGCCTCCTACAATGAGCAGTTCTTC. Residues: CASSLFRGASYNEQFF. Supplemented by reference TRBV5-6 and TRBJ2-1, the full variable domain reads DAGVTQSPTHLIKTRGQQVTLRCSPKSGHDTVSWYQQALGQGPQFIFQYYEEEERQRGNFPDRFSGHQFPNYSSELNVNALLLGDSALYLCASSLFRGASYNEQFFGPGTRLTVL.

V gene TRBV28 combines with J gene TRBJ2-7, with TRBD2 identical over 9 bases. The ends lost 4 bases at V and 5 bases at J; junction bases unmatched: 12. CDR1 and CDR2 (germline): MDHEN, SYDVKM. The CDR3 consists of 16 residues. The CDR3 DNA sequence: TGTGCCAGCAGTTCCGGGACTAGCCCCGTCGTCGACGAGCAGTACTTC. Protein sequence: CASSSGTSPVVDEQYF.

The chain is built from TRBV7-9 and TRBJ1-3; D gene ambiguous. Between the trimmed V and J ends, which lost 5 bases and 4 bases, there was a span of 9 bases. This CDR3 has 13 residues. Per germline, CDR1 SEHNR and CDR2 FQNEAQ (reference sequence). CDR3 region: CASSAGWGNTIYF. The CDR3 DNA is TGTGCCAGCAGCGCGGGGTGGGGAAACACCATATATTTT.

A single count supports this clone. J is TRBJ2-1 and V is TRBV5-1; tentative D call: TRBD2 (6 bases). The V end was cut by 0 bases, the J end by 7 bases, with 11 bases between. The CDR3 spans 14 residues. In germline, CDR1 is SGHRS, CDR2 YFSETQ. The CDR3 is CASSLAGVPNEQFF. DNA of the CDR3: TGCGCCAGCAGCTTGGCGGGAGTCCCGAATGAGCAGTTCTTC.

About this clone: Germline and junction disagree at one end, which may indicate a read error. V gene TRBV7-9 combines with J gene TRBJ2-5; D gene uncertain. The J call may be in error: the DNA end matches TRBJ2-7 better. CDR1 and CDR2 (germline): SEHNR, FQNEAQ (reference sequence). The CDR3 is made up of 11 amino acids. As DNA, the CDR3 is TGTTCCAGCAGCACCTACTACGAGCAGTACTTC. Translated, it gives CSSSTYYEQYF.

This clone was seen only a few times. The chain is built from TRBV5-1 and TRBJ1-2; 9 bases agree with TRBD1. Germline V gene data show CDR1 as SGHRS and CDR2 as YFSETQ. This CDR3 comprises 15 residues. The J segment lost 3 bases and the V segment lost 4 bases, leaving 7 bases of the junction unmatched. DNA for the CDR3: TGCGCCAGCAGCATCGGACAGGGGTATGACTATGGCTACACCTTC. Its protein product is CASSIGQGYDYGYTF.

J is TRBJ2-1 and V is TRBV28; possible D gene TRBD1, 6 bases. This CDR3 spans 15 amino acids. Germline V gene sequence: CDR1 MDHEN, CDR2 SYDVKM. The germline V and J ends were trimmed by 3 bases and 7 bases, with 16 bases remaining between them. CDR3 protein: CASSLVGHAVNEQFF. Written as DNA, the CDR3 is TGTGCCAGCAGTTTGGTGGGACACGCTGTAAATGAGCAGTTCTTC. Supplemented by reference TRBV28 and TRBJ2-1, the full variable domain reads DVKVTQSSRYLVKRTGEKVFLECVQDMDHENMFWYRQDPGLGLRLIYFSYDVKMKEKGDIPEGYSVSREKKERFSLILESASTNQTSMYLCASSLVGHAVNEQFFGPGTRLTVL.

The chain uses TRBV18 and TRBJ2-2, with a possible D match to TRBD1 (6 bases). Trimming removed 5 bases from V and 3 bases from J, with 16 bases in between. The CDR3 has 16 amino acids. Per germline, CDR1 KGHSH and CDR2 LQKENI. The CDR3 region has the DNA TGTGCCAGCTCATCAGGACAGATAAAGCACACCGGGGAGCTGTTTTTT. Residues: CASSSGQIKHTGELFF.

This clone was counted only a few times. The CDR3 protein is CATSRTTGTSGGIYDNEQFF. In nucleotides, the CDR3 is TGTGCCACCAGCAGAACCACCGGGACTAGCGGGGGGATATACGACAATGAGCAGTTCTTC. This chain connects TRBV15 to TRBJ2-1, with 15 bases fitting TRBD2. Per the germline V gene, CDR1 is LNHNV and CDR2 is YYDKDF (reference sequence). V was pared by 2 bases and J by 5 bases, with 13 bases of the junction left unmatched. This CDR3 comprises 20 residues. Variable domain in full (rest from reference TRBV15 and TRBJ2-1): DAMVIQNPRYQVTQFGKPVTLSCSQTLNHNVMYWYQQKSSQAPKLLFHYYDKDFNNEADTPDNFQSRRPNTSFCFLDIRSPGLGDTAMYLCATSRTTGTSGGIYDNEQFFGPGTRLTVL.

This clone turned up a few times. The V and J genes are TRBV10-3 and TRBJ1-3, with 7 bases that match TRBD1. V shed 6 bases and J 4 bases; nucleotides not matched to a gene: 9. The CDR3 has 15 residues. Per germline, CDR1 ENHRY and CDR2 SYGVKD. This CDR3 reads CAISDTGVGGNTIYF. The CDR3 DNA reads TGTGCCATCAGCGATACAGGGGTTGGCGGAAACACCATATATTTT.

The chain uses TRBV6-1 and TRBJ2-1; 8 positions match TRBD2. The CDR3 totals 17 residues. CDR1 is MNHNS and CDR2 is SASEGT in the germline V gene. The J segment lost 4 bases and the V segment lost 0 bases, leaving 8 bases of the junction unmatched. CDR3 DNA sequence: TGTGCCAGCAGTGAAGCCCTAGCGGGCCGGGGATACAATGAGCAGTTCTTC. Translation: CASSEALAGRGYNEQFF.

This clone was seen a few times. This chain joins TRBV9 and TRBJ1-4; D not resolved. This CDR3 is 14 amino acids long. Germline CDR1 is SGDLS and CDR2 is YYNGEE. The V gene lost 0 bases and the J gene lost 8 bases, with 11 bases spanning the gap. The CDR3 here is CASSVGLQQEKLFF. In DNA, the CDR3 is TGTGCCAGCAGCGTAGGTCTCCAACAGGAAAAACTGTTTTTT.

The V and J genes are TRBV5-1 and TRBJ2-7; 7 bases are shared with TRBD1. There are 15 residues in the CDR3. The germline V gene has CDR1 SGHRS and CDR2 YFSETQ. V was pared by 1 base and J by 6 bases, with 10 bases of the junction left unmatched. CDR3 region: CASSLSGTVTGEQYF. Here the CDR3 DNA reads TGCGCCAGCAGCTTGTCCGGGACAGTGACGGGCGAGCAGTACTTC.

The chain combines TRBV21-1 with TRBJ1-5; the table's D call TRBD1 went unverified against the DNA. TRBV21-1 is described as a pseudogene. The CDR3 consists of 20 residues. CDR3 nucleotide sequence: TGTGCCAGCAGTCCAAAGGTAACAGGGAGCCCGAATTATAGCAATCAGCCCCAGCATTTT. This sequence encodes CASSPKVTGSPNYSNQPQHF.